A selection of T cell receptor beta chains follows, all from one sample in a study of T cell responses to AZD1222 COVID-19 vaccine. TCRdb's copy holds only in-frame clones and misses some; the assay was immunoSEQ multiplex PCR. The sample consists of about 120,000 clones, 70% to 90% of them appearing once. The sequencing used peripheral blood, collected 28 days after the second AZD1222 dose. These receptors all stem from an adult who received the AZD1222 COVID-19 vaccine. CDR3s include the opening cysteine and the closing phenylalanine or tryptophan. Each record gives: CDR3 protein, CDR3 DNA, D gene, clone size, J gene, V gene. The D gene is left open where the match is weak. A clone size is listed for some rows: how often the clone was seen (once, few, many), or a class if it is expanded.

CASSLPGRYQETQYF TGTGCCAGCAGCTTGCCCGGCCGGTACCAAGAGACCCAGTACTTC NA NA TRBJ2-5 TRBV11-2
CASRQPGSETSPLHF TGTGCCAGCAGACAGCCGGGTTCGGAGACCTCACCCCTCCACTTT NA NA TRBJ1-6 TRBV28
CASSLGRGYTF TGTGCCAGCAGTTTAGGACGGGGCTACACCTTC NA NA TRBJ1-2 TRBV28
CSVKRLDGPSTDTQYF TGCAGCGTTAAACGACTAGACGGGCCTTCCACAGATACGCAGTATTTT NA NA TRBJ2-3 TRBV29-1
CASSFAHAQGYGYTF TGTGCCAGCAGCTTCGCACACGCACAGGGTTATGGCTACACCTTC NA NA TRBJ1-2 TRBV7-8
CASSFGRGGNEQYF TGTGCCAGCAGCTTCGGCAGGGGTGGCAACGAGCAGTACTTC NA NA TRBJ2-7 TRBV7-9
CASSPGGSGANVLTF TGTGCCAGCAGCCCCGGGGGCTCTGGGGCCAACGTCCTGACTTTC NA NA TRBJ2-6 TRBV6-5
CASSLPKKSSGANVLTF TGTGCCAGCAGCTTACCTAAAAAAAGCTCTGGGGCCAACGTCCTGACTTTC NA NA TRBJ2-6 TRBV7-8
CASSVGQGSSYEQYF TGTGCCAGCAGCGTAGGACAGGGCAGCTCCTACGAGCAGTACTTC TRBD1 NA TRBJ2-7 TRBV11-2
CASSRGPGLGDTQYF TGTGCCAGCAGCCGAGGTCCGGGTCTCGGGGATACGCAGTATTTT NA NA TRBJ2-3 TRBV7-8
CASSVGGDFNQPQHF TGTGCCAGCAGCGTAGGAGGGGACTTTAATCAGCCCCAGCATTTT NA once TRBJ1-5 TRBV9
CASSLPLSGGANEQFF TGTGCCAGCAGCTTACCCCTGAGCGGGGGGGCAAATGAGCAGTTCTTC TRBD2 NA TRBJ2-1 TRBV7-8
CASSNFLRGEHNQPQHF TGTGCCAGTAGTAACTTTCTGAGGGGAGAACACAATCAGCCCCAGCATTTT NA NA TRBJ1-5 TRBV19
CASSFSSRTDTQYF TGCGCCAGCAGCTTCTCTAGTCGCACAGATACGCAGTATTTT NA NA TRBJ2-3 TRBV5-1
CASSPGQGGEKLFF TGTGCCAGCAGTCCAGGACAGGGGGGTGAAAAACTGTTTTTT TRBD1 NA TRBJ1-4 TRBV7-9
CAISFRDRTTDTQYF TGTGCCATCAGCTTCCGGGACAGAACCACAGATACGCAGTATTTT TRBD1 NA TRBJ2-3 TRBV10-3
CASSSRGEQFF TGTGCCAGCAGTAGTCGGGGCGAGCAGTTCTTC NA NA TRBJ2-1 TRBV6-5
CASRKGTGRNEKLFF TGTGCCAGCAGAAAGGGCACAGGGCGTAATGAAAAACTGTTTTTT NA NA TRBJ1-4 TRBV21-1
CASSTYSRQMTKNIQYF TGTGCCAGCAGCACCTACTCGAGACAAATGACCAAAAACATTCAGTACTTC NA NA TRBJ2-4 TRBV5-4
CASSLQRLSNQPQHF TGTGCCAGCAGTTTACAACGCCTTAGCAATCAGCCCCAGCATTTT NA NA TRBJ1-5 TRBV28
CASSSGPLRGSGANVLTF TGTGCCAGCAGCTCGGGACCCTTGCGAGGCTCTGGGGCCAACGTCCTGACTTTC NA NA TRBJ2-6 TRBV5-4
CASRRTGSQNYEQYF TGTGCCAGCAGACGGACAGGGTCCCAGAACTACGAGCAGTACTTC TRBD1 NA TRBJ2-7 TRBV11-3
CASRAPGSGNTIYF TGTGCCAGCAGGGCCCCCGGCTCTGGAAACACCATATATTTT NA NA TRBJ1-3 TRBV6-4
CASSEQGASTDTQYF TGTGCCAGCAGCGAACAGGGGGCGAGTACAGATACGCAGTATTTT TRBD1 NA TRBJ2-3 TRBV6-6
CASTPRAERHNEQFF TGTGCCAGCACGCCACGAGCGGAGCGCCACAATGAGCAGTTCTTC NA NA TRBJ2-1 TRBV3-1/TRBV3-2
CASSSILQGYEQYF TGTGCCAGCAGCTCCATTCTACAGGGGTACGAGCAGTACTTC TRBD1 NA TRBJ2-7 TRBV7-2
CASNLPGLGYTF TGTGCCAGCAACCTACCGGGGTTGGGCTACACCTTC NA NA TRBJ1-2 TRBV6-5
CASSQSCPEGNQPQHF TGTGCCAGCAGCCAAAGTTGTCCCGAAGGGAATCAGCCCCAGCATTTT NA few TRBJ1-5 TRBV3-1/TRBV3-2
CATSRGETGRGYGYTF TGTGCCACCAGCAGAGGTGAGACAGGGCGCGGCTATGGCTACACCTTC TRBD1 NA TRBJ1-2 TRBV15
CASSDTSGTQYF TGTGCCAGTAGCGACACTAGCGGGACGCAGTATTTT TRBD2 NA TRBJ2-3 TRBV19
CASSLTSDTEAFF TGTGCCAGCAGCTTGACCTCAGACACTGAAGCTTTCTTT NA NA TRBJ1-1 TRBV5-5
CASSQVNLATTYEQYF TGTGCCAGCAGCCAAGTGAACCTAGCCACTACCTACGAGCAGTACTTC NA many TRBJ2-7 TRBV3-1/TRBV3-2
CASSYSGQGRGYTF TGTGCCAGCAGTTACTCGGGCCAGGGTCGTGGCTACACCTTC NA NA TRBJ1-2 TRBV6-5
CASSKTATGGSEAFF TGTGCCAGCAGTAAAACCGCGACAGGGGGTAGTGAAGCTTTCTTT TRBD1 NA TRBJ1-1 TRBV27
CASSPEPGLALTQYF TGCGCCAGCAGCCCTGAACCGGGACTCGCTCTAACGCAGTATTTT NA NA TRBJ2-3 TRBV4-3
CASSKRQGNYGYTF TGTGCCAGCAGCAAACGACAGGGGAACTATGGCTACACCTTC TRBD1 NA TRBJ1-2 TRBV11-3
CASSLEGGRSPYGYTF TGCGCCAGCAGCTTGGAGGGGGGCAGGTCGCCCTATGGCTACACCTTC NA NA TRBJ1-2 TRBV5-1
CASSPAGGYQETQYF TGTGCCAGCAGCCCAGCGGGGGGGTACCAAGAGACCCAGTACTTC TRBD2 NA TRBJ2-5 TRBV5-5
CATSYQGSGYTF TGTGCCACGAGTTATCAGGGAAGTGGCTACACCTTC NA NA TRBJ1-2 TRBV24-1
CASSLGSGGASDTQYF TGTGCCAGCAGTTTAGGTAGCGGGGGGGCCTCAGATACGCAGTATTTT TRBD2 NA TRBJ2-3 TRBV27
CASSQTSLGVVREQFF TGCGCCAGCAGCCAAACATCCCTGGGGGTGGTCAGGGAGCAGTTCTTC NA NA TRBJ2-1 TRBV5-1
CASSMSWTSGYEQYF TGTGCCAGTAGTATGTCTTGGACTAGCGGTTACGAGCAGTACTTC TRBD2 NA TRBJ2-7 TRBV19
CASSTQNYGYTF TGTGCCAGCAGCACCCAGAACTATGGCTACACCTTC NA NA TRBJ1-2 TRBV14
CASSVGVEQYF TGTGCCAGCAGCGTCGGGGTCGAGCAGTACTTC NA once TRBJ2-7 TRBV11-2
CASRGGETQYF TGTGCCAGCAGGGGGGGAGAGACCCAGTACTTC NA NA TRBJ2-5 TRBV28
CASSERTTDTQYF TGTGCCAGCAGTGAGCGGACCACGGATACGCAGTATTTT NA NA TRBJ2-3 TRBV6-4
CSVGVSGGAYEQFF TGCAGCGTTGGGGTTAGCGGGGGGGCCTATGAGCAGTTCTTC TRBD2 once TRBJ2-1 TRBV29-1
CASTKPLQGSEAFF TGTGCCAGCACCAAACCTCTACAGGGGTCCGAAGCTTTCTTT TRBD1 NA TRBJ1-1 TRBV6-5
CASSPIRGRGQNTGELFF TGTGCCAGCTCGCCGATTCGGGGCAGGGGGCAGAACACCGGGGAGCTGTTTTTT TRBD1 NA TRBJ2-2 TRBV18
CATSRDRETGELFF TGTGCCACCAGCAGAGATCGGGAAACCGGGGAGCTGTTTTTT NA medium-sized TRBJ2-2 TRBV15
CASSTSGTAYTEAFF TGTGCCAGTAGCACATCCGGGACAGCGTACACTGAAGCTTTCTTT TRBD1 once TRBJ1-1 TRBV19
CASRQGAQPQHF TGTGCCAGTCGACAGGGGGCACAGCCCCAGCATTTT TRBD1 NA TRBJ1-5 TRBV19
CASSPTLVPGELFF TGCGCCAGCAGCCCAACCCTCGTCCCCGGGGAGCTGTTTTTT NA once TRBJ2-2 TRBV5-1
CASSLAGAASGGAGKTQYF TGCGCCAGCAGCTTGGCCGGGGCGGCTAGCGGGGGGGCCGGAAAGACCCAGTACTTC TRBD2 NA TRBJ2-5 TRBV5-1
CASNHGTITFF TGTGCCAGCAACCACGGGACAATAACTTTCTTT NA few TRBJ1-1 TRBV2
CASGDRGNYGYTF TGTGCCAGCGGAGACAGGGGGAACTATGGCTACACCTTC TRBD1 once TRBJ1-2 TRBV27
CSVKTLAGGSPFF TGCAGCGTGAAAACCTTAGCGGGGGGCAGTCCGTTCTTC TRBD2 NA TRBJ2-1 TRBV29-1
CASSYLRQGGYEQYF TGTGCCAGCAGTTACCTGAGACAGGGGGGCTACGAGCAGTACTTC TRBD1 few TRBJ2-7 TRBV6-5